Presented here are 28 T cell receptor beta chains from one specimen sequenced in a study of blood T cell repertoires in COVID-19. This table comes from immunoSEQ multiplex PCR, and its TCRdb copy is limited to in-frame clones, with some not included. The sample carries about 62,000 clones, more than 75% recorded once. The sequencing sample was made of peripheral blood. These TCRs come from a man aged 70 or older with acute or convalescent COVID-19.

CDR3 nucleotide sequence: TGTGCCAGCACCTCGGGAAGGACGTCGCAGTTCTTC. Protein: CASTSGRTSQFF. This rearrangement joins TRBV5-6 to TRBJ2-1, with D maybe TRBD2 (5 bases). This CDR3 contains 12 residues. Germline values: CDR1 SGHDT, CDR2 YYEEEE. V was pared by 6 bases and J by 12 bases, with 16 bases between.

This chain links TRBV3-1 (or the pseudogene TRBV3-2) with TRBJ2-1, with D perhaps TRBD2 (6 bases). This CDR3 has 12 amino acids. Germline CDR1 is LGHDT and CDR2 is YNNKEL (reference sequence). Trimming stripped 7 bases from V and 9 bases from J, with 13 bases between. The CDR3 is CASTKTSTEQFF. The CDR3 DNA reads as TGTGCCAGCACCAAAACTAGCACTGAGCAGTTCTTC.

CDR3 residues: CASSLVGEGEAFF. CDR3 DNA: TGTGCCAGCAGCTTAGTGGGGGAGGGAGAAGCTTTCTTT. The chain uses TRBV7-3 and TRBJ1-1; possibly TRBD1 for D (5 bases). Germline CDR1 is SGHTA and CDR2 is FQGTGA. The CDR3 is 13 residues long. V lost 2 bases, J lost 8 bases, and 12 bases lay in between.

The chain links TRBV11-3 to TRBJ2-7; 10 bases fit TRBD2. The J segment lost 2 bases and the V segment lost 3 bases, leaving 4 bases of the junction unmatched. This CDR3 has 15 amino acids. CDR1 SGHNT and CDR2 YENEEA come from the germline V gene. The CDR3 bases are TGTGCCAGCAGCTTCTTAGCGGGAGGTACCTACGAGCAGTACTTC. Translation gives CASSFLAGGTYEQYF.

The CDR3 coding sequence is TGTGCCAGCAGCGTAGCACTCTCCTCAACCGACAATGAGCAGTTCTTC. It yields the protein CASSVALSSTDNEQFF. The chain uses TRBV9 and TRBJ2-1; no clear D. Germline CDR1 reads SGDLS; CDR2 reads YYNGEE. CDR3 size: 16 residues. Trimming stripped 0 bases from V and 5 bases from J, with 15 bases between.

This chain connects TRBV5-4 to TRBJ2-7; D gene ambiguous. CDR3 size: 17 residues. Trimming took off 2 bases at V and 8 bases at J, with 26 bases between the two ends. Germline lookup yields CDR1 SGHNT and CDR2 YYREEE (reference sequence). DNA of the CDR3: TGTGCCAGCAGCTTACGGTTTAGAGTAGCCACCATTTCTAAGCAGTACTTC. Translating gives CASSLRFRVATISKQYF. The full variable domain, rest sourced from reference TRBV5-4 and TRBJ2-7, is ETGVTQSPTHLIKTRGQQVTLRCSSQSGHNTVSWYQQALGQGPQFIFQYYREEENGRGNFPPRFSGLQFPNYSSELNVNALELDDSALYLCASSLRFRVATISKQYFGPGTRLTVT.

The rearrangement joins TRBV19 to TRBJ1-6; D possibly corresponds to TRBD1 (5 bases). This CDR3 has 13 residues. Germline V CDR1 and CDR2: LNHDA, SQIVND (reference sequence). The V end was cut by 2 bases, the J end by 7 bases, with 6 bases between. The CDR3 DNA sequence: TGTGCCAGTAGTATATCAGGGAATTCACCCCTCCACTTT. Translating it yields CASSISGNSPLHF.

The V and J genes are TRBV5-1 and TRBJ2-5; D remains unclear. In germline, CDR1 is SGHRS, CDR2 YFSETQ. The V end was cut by 9 bases, the J end by 4 bases, with 16 bases between. This CDR3 comprises 13 residues. The CDR3 protein is CATSERRPETQYF. CDR3 sequence (DNA): TGCGCCACCTCGGAAAGGAGACCAGAGACCCAGTACTTC. Complete variable domain (other parts from reference TRBV5-1 and TRBJ2-5): KAGVTQTPRYLIKTRGQQVTLSCSPISGHRSVSWYQQTPGQGLQFLFEYFSETQRNKGNFPGRFSGRQFSNSRSEMNVSTLELGDSALYLCATSERRPETQYFGPGTRLLVL.

This chain links TRBV3-1 (or the pseudogene TRBV3-2) with TRBJ1-1; weak D call: TRBD1 (6 bases). CDR1 is LGHDT and CDR2 is YNNKEL in the germline V gene (reference sequence). V lost 2 bases to trimming and J lost 6 bases, with 13 bases between them. This CDR3 comprises 14 residues. The CDR3 region is CASSQSIGGAEAFF. The CDR3 DNA is TGTGCCAGCAGCCAATCGATAGGGGGGGCTGAAGCTTTCTTT.

This sequence joins TRBV6-5 and TRBJ1-1; D gene uncertain. The CDR3 has 13 amino acids. The germline CDR1 and CDR2 sequences are MNHEY and SVGAGI. V lost 8 bases, J lost 3 bases, and 13 bases lay in between. The CDR3 nucleotides are TGTGCCAGCTTGACTTCTTACTACACTGAAGCTTTCTTT. Translating it yields CASLTSYYTEAFF.

The gene calls are TRBV5-6 and TRBJ1-1, with D perhaps TRBD1 (6 bases). Germline V lookup: CDR1 SGHDT, CDR2 YYEEEE. V lost 4 bases and J lost 8, with 24 bases in between. The CDR3 runs to 16 residues. In nucleotides, the CDR3 is TGTGCCAGCAGCGGCGCCGGGACAAGAACGTTGGTGGAAGCTTTCTTT. Amino acids: CASSGAGTRTLVEAFF.

This clone was observed a handful of times. The chain uses TRBV11-2 and TRBJ2-3, with 9 positions matching TRBD1. The germline V gene encodes CDR1 SGHAT and CDR2 FQNNGV. This CDR3 is 13 amino acids long. J lost 14 bases, V lost 1 base, and 7 bases had no gene match. The chain's CDR3 is CASSLVRTGEVYF. CDR3 nucleotides: TGTGCCAGCAGCTTAGTAAGGACAGGGGAGGTGTATTTT.

This chain uses TRBV18 with TRBJ1-2, with 10 positions matching TRBD1. Trimming took 5 bases from V and 4 from J; bases not matched to a gene: 7. This CDR3 is built from 15 residues. Germline values: CDR1 KGHSH, CDR2 LQKENI. In nucleotides, the CDR3 is TGTGCCAGCTCAATAGGGACAGGGGTTGCCTATGGCTACACCTTC. As protein: CASSIGTGVAYGYTF.

V and J are TRBV5-1 and TRBJ1-2, with 12 nucleotides matching TRBD1. The V gene end was trimmed by 2 bases and the J gene end by 12 bases; junction bases not matched to a gene: 14. The CDR3 runs to 16 residues. CDR1 is SGHRS, CDR2 YFSETQ, per germline. This chain's CDR3 is CASSLTPRGDRGQHTF. The CDR3 nucleotides read TGCGCCAGCAGCTTAACTCCCCGCGGGGACAGGGGGCAACACACCTTC.

The chain employs TRBV6-5 and TRBJ2-3; TRBD1 might be the D (5 bases). The germline V gene encodes CDR1 MNHEY and CDR2 SVGAGI. Between the trimmed V and J ends, which lost 7 bases and 0 bases, there was a span of 8 bases. The CDR3 is made up of 13 amino acids. The chain's CDR3 is CASIQGSTDTQYF. In DNA form, the CDR3 reads TGTGCCAGCATCCAGGGCAGCACAGATACGCAGTATTTT.

The rearrangement joins TRBV9 to TRBJ2-1, with 13 bases that match TRBD2. Germline loops: CDR1 SGDLS, CDR2 YYNGEE. J was trimmed by 7 bases and V by 1 base; bases with no gene match: 8. CDR3 length equals 17 residues. Written as DNA, the CDR3 is TGTGCCAGCAGCGTATCATGGACTAGCGGGAGATTTAATGAGCAGTTCTTC. Translated, it gives CASSVSWTSGRFNEQFF. The full variable domain, its missing parts supplied by reference TRBV9 and TRBJ2-1, is DSGVTQTPKHLITATGQRVTLRCSPRSGDLSVYWYQQSLDQGLQFLIQYYNGEERAKGNILERFSAQQFPDLHSELNLSSLELGDSALYFCASSVSWTSGRFNEQFFGPGTRLTVL.

V gene TRBV5-1 combines with J gene TRBJ1-1; 7 positions agree with TRBD1. The V gene end was trimmed by 0 bases and the J gene end by 0 bases; junction bases not matched to a gene: 2. Germline assignment: CDR1 SGHRS and CDR2 YFSETQ. The CDR3 runs 15 residues. The CDR3 protein is CASSLAGTVNTEAFF. The CDR3 coding sequence is TGCGCCAGCAGCTTGGCGGGGACAGTGAACACTGAAGCTTTCTTT.

The J gene is TRBJ1-2, the V gene TRBV5-8, with D perhaps matching TRBD1 (5 bases). Trimming took 4 bases from V and 3 from J, leaving 13 bases between them. The CDR3 contains 14 residues. Germline CDR1 is SGHTS and CDR2 is YDEGEE. As DNA, the CDR3 is TGTGCCAGCAGCCCCCGGGGGGTCTACTATGGCTACACCTTC. Protein product: CASSPRGVYYGYTF.

The J gene is TRBJ2-3, the V gene TRBV7-9; D not resolved. Trimming took 3 bases from V and 6 from J, leaving 13 bases between them. The CDR3 is 14 residues long. The germline CDR1 and CDR2 sequences are SEHNR and FQNEAQ (reference sequence). The chain's CDR3 is CASSLAATLDTQYF. The CDR3 coding sequence is TGTGCCAGCAGCTTGGCGGCAACCTTGGATACGCAGTATTTT.

The chain employs TRBV11-2 and TRBJ1-3; D may be TRBD1 (5 bases). Germline V gene lookup returns CDR1 SGHAT and CDR2 FQNNGV. The V end was cut by 5 bases, the J end by 2 bases, with 19 bases between. The CDR3 contains 17 residues. The CDR3 protein is CASSPRWGGATGNTIYF. CDR3 DNA: TGTGCCAGCAGCCCCCGATGGGGAGGGGCAACTGGAAACACCATATATTTT.

The chain uses TRBV11-2 and TRBJ2-1; perhaps TRBD2 as D (6 bases). Germline assignment: CDR1 SGHAT and CDR2 FQNNGV. The CDR3 runs to 16 residues. Trimming took 0 bases from V and 0 from J, leaving 9 bases between them. The CDR3 DNA sequence: TGTGCCAGCAGCTTAGAAGTCGGGGGCTCCTACAATGAGCAGTTCTTC. This gives the protein CASSLEVGGSYNEQFF.

This clone was recorded only once. This chain connects TRBV10-1 to TRBJ2-7, with D tentatively TRBD1 (6 bases). In germline, CDR1 is WNHNN, CDR2 SYGVQD (reference sequence). The CDR3 runs 17 residues. Deletions cut 0 bases from V and 1 base from J, with 16 bases between. The CDR3 loop is CASSESSDRPESYEQYF. The CDR3 coding sequence is TGCGCCAGCAGTGAGTCTTCAGACAGGCCCGAGTCCTACGAGCAGTACTTC.

V is TRBV5-6 and J is TRBJ2-5; weak D call: TRBD1 (6 bases). Germline-derived CDR1 and CDR2 are SGHDT and YYEEEE. The CDR3 length is 13 residues. V was pared by 5 bases and J by 1 base, with 9 bases between. The CDR3 protein is CASSQGPQETQYF. The DNA for the CDR3 is TGTGCCAGCAGTCAGGGGCCCCAAGAGACCCAGTACTTC.

This rearrangement joins TRBV10-3 to TRBJ2-1; the D gene is possibly TRBD2 (7 bases). The CDR3 sequence is 17 residues long. V was pared by 3 bases and J by 4 bases, with 19 bases between. In germline, CDR1 is ENHRY, CDR2 SYGVKD. Here the CDR3 reads CAISEGGARLIYNEQFF. The DNA of the CDR3 is TGTGCCATCAGTGAAGGGGGGGCTCGATTGATTTACAATGAGCAGTTCTTC.

The CDR3: CASSQGRRDEQFF. The CDR3 region has the DNA TGTGCCAGCAGCCAAGGTCGGCGGGATGAGCAGTTCTTC. This chain joins TRBV3-1 (or the pseudogene TRBV3-2) and TRBJ2-1; TRBD2 is a possible D gene (5 bases). The CDR3 length is 13 residues. Trimming pared 1 base from V and 8 bases from J, leaving 9 bases between. CDR1 and CDR2 (germline): LGHDT, YNNKEL (reference sequence).

The chain has TRBV5-6 and TRBJ2-1, with 11 positions matching TRBD2. This CDR3 is built from 15 residues. Germline loops: CDR1 SGHDT, CDR2 YYEEEE. Trimming cost V 4 bases and J 12 bases; bases outside gene matches: 12. The CDR3 bases are TGTGCCAGCAGCCCCGGGGGACTAGCGGTAATGAGGCAGTTCTTC. As protein: CASSPGGLAVMRQFF.

CDR3 amino acids: CASSFRLTGITDTQYF. CDR3 DNA sequence: TGCGCCAGCAGCTTCCGATTGACAGGCATTACAGATACGCAGTATTTT. The chain couples TRBV5-1 to TRBJ2-3, with D maybe TRBD1 (6 bases). In germline, CDR1 is SGHRS, CDR2 YFSETQ. Trimming cost V 2 bases and J 3 bases, with 16 bases left between them. This CDR3 comprises 16 residues.

V usage is TRBV12-3 or TRBV12-4 and J usage is TRBJ1-1, with no clear D. V was shortened by 3 bases and J by 7 bases, with 12 bases between the two germline ends. The CDR3 runs to 13 residues. The CDR3 bases are TGTGCCAGCAGTTTGCTCATGACACGTGAAGCTTTCTTT. Protein sequence: CASSLLMTREAFF.